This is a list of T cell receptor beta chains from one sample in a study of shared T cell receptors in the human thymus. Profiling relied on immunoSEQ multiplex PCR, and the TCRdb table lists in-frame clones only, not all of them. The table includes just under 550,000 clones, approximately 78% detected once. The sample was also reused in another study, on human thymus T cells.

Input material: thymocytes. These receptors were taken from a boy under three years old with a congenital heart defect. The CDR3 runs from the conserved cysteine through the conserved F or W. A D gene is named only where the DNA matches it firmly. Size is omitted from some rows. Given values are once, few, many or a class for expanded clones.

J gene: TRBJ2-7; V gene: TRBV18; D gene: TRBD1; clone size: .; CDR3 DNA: TGTGCCAGCTCACCACCGTTGAGACAGGGGACCTACGAGCAGTACTTC; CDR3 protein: CASSPPLRQGTYEQYF
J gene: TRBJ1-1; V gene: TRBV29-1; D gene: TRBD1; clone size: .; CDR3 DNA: TGCAGCGTTGAATATGACCCCCGGGCAGGGGGGCGCACTGAAGCTTTCTTT; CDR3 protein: CSVEYDPRAGGRTEAFF
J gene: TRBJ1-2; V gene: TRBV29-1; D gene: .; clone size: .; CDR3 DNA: TGCAGCGTTGGTCAGGTGGTCGCTAACTATGGCTACACCTTC; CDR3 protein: CSVGQVVANYGYTF
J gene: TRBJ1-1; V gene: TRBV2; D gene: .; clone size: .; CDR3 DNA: TGTGCCAGCAGTCAGACAGGCCAGGGGAACACTGAAGCTTTCTTT; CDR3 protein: CASSQTGQGNTEAFF
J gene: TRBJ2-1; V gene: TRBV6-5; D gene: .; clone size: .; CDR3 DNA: TGTGCCAGCAGCCACCTCAAGACAGGTAGGGCTGAGCAGTTCTTC; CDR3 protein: CASSHLKTGRAEQFF
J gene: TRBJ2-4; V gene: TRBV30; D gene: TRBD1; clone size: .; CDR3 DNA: TGTGCCTGGGCTAACCCCGGGACAGGGACCAAAAACATTCAGTACTTC; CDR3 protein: CAWANPGTGTKNIQYF
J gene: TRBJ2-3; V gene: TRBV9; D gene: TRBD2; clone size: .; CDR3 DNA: TGTGCCAGCAGCGGAACTAGCGGGAGGGCCCCAGATACGCAGTATTTT; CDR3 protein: CASSGTSGRAPDTQYF
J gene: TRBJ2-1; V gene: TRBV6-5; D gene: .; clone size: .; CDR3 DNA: TGTGCCAGCAGTTCCCCGCCAAGCCATGAGCAGTTCTTC; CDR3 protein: CASSSPPSHEQFF
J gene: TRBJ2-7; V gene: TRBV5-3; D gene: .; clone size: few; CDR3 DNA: TGTGCCAGAAGCCAAACAGGGACCTACGAGCAGTACTTC; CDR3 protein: CARSQTGTYEQYF
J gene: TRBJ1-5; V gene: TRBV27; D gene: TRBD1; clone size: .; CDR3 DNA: TGTGCCAGCAGTTTAAGGGGGAAGGGACAGGGCAATCAGCCCCAGCATTTT; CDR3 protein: CASSLRGKGQGNQPQHF
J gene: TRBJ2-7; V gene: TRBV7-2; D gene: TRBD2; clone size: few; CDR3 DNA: TGTGCCAGCAGCTCCAGGACTAGCGGATACGAGCAGTACTTC; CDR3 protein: CASSSRTSGYEQYF
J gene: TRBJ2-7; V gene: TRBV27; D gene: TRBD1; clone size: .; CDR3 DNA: TGTGCCAGCAGTTCCGGGACAGGGGGAAACGAGCAGTACTTC; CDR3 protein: CASSSGTGGNEQYF
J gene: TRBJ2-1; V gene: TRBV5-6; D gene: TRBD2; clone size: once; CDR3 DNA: TGTGCCAGCAGCTTCGGACTAGCGGGAGCTCATGAGCAGTTCTTC; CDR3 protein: CASSFGLAGAHEQFF
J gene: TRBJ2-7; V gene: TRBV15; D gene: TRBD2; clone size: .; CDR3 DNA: TGTGCCACCAGCAGAGAAGGAGAATGGGAGGGAGGCGAGCAGTACTTC; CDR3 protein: CATSREGEWEGGEQYF
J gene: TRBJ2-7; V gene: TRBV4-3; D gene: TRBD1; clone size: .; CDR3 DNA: TGCGCCAGCAGCCGCCGGACAGGGGGTTATTACGAGCAGTACTTC; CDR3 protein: CASSRRTGGYYEQYF
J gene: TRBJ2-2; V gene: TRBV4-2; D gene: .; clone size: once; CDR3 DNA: TGTGCCAGCAGCCAAGGGGCCCGGACAAAGGGTGAGAACACCGGGGAGCTGTTTTTT; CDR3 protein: CASSQGARTKGENTGELFF
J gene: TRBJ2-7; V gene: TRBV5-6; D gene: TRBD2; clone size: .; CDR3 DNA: TGTGCCAGCAGCTTTTTAGCGGGAGCCCCCTACGAGCAGTACTTC; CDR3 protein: CASSFLAGAPYEQYF
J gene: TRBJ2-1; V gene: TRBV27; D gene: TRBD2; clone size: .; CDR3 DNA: TGTGCCAGCAGCCGTAAGCGGGAGTGTGAGCAGTTCTTC; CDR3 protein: CASSRKRECEQFF
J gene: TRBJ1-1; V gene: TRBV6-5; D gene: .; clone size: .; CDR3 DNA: TGTGCCAGCAGTTATGGGAAGGGAGAGGCTTTCTTT; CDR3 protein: CASSYGKGEAFF
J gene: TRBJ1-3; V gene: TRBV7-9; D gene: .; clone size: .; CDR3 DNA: TGTGCCAGCAGCCGCTCGACCCGGGACTCTGGAAACACCATATATTTT; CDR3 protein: CASSRSTRDSGNTIYF
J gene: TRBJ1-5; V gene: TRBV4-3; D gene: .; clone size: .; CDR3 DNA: TGCGCCAGCAGCCAAGGGTTGTCCAGGGATAATCAGCCCCAGCATTTT; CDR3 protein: CASSQGLSRDNQPQHF